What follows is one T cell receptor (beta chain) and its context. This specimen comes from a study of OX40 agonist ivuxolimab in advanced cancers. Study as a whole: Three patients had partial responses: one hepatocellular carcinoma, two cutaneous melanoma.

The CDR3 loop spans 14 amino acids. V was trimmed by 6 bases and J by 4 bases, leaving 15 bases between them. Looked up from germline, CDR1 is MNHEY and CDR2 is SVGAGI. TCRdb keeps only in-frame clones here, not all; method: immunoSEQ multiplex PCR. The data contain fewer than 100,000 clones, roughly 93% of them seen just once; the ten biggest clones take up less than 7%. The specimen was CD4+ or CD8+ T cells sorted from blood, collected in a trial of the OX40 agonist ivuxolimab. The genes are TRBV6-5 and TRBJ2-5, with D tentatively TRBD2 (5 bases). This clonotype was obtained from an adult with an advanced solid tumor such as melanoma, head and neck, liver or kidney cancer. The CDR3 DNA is TGTGCCAGCAGCCCCGATCTTGCGGGAGAGACCCAGTACTTC. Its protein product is CASSPDLAGETQYF.